The 28 T cell receptor beta chains given below trace back to one sample, sequenced in a study of graft-versus-host responses after intestinal transplantation. Generated by immunoSEQ multiplex PCR, the TCRdb table keeps only in-frame clones and is missing some. The table records tens of thousands of clones, approximately 94% of them present only once. No antigen has been assigned to these receptors. The input for sequencing was unstimulated CD4+ T cells sorted from spleen or lymph node cells, taken before transplant. These receptors originate from a human donor who was the organ donor for an intestinal transplant.

The sample holds one count of this clone. CDR3 DNA sequence: TGTGCCAGCAGTCTAAGACAGGGCAATCAGCCCCAGCATTTT. The encoded protein is CASSLRQGNQPQHF. The chain recombines TRBV6-5 with TRBJ1-5; D perhaps matches TRBD1 (6 bases). The ends were cut back, 5 bases at V and 2 bases at J, with 10 bases in the middle. Germline CDR1 and CDR2: MNHEY and SVGAGI. The CDR3 is 14 amino acids.

The chain employs TRBV5-4 and TRBJ1-1, with 7 bases identical to TRBD1. Germline CDR1 and CDR2: SGHNT and YYREEE (reference sequence). V lost 0 bases and J lost 0; bases outside the gene matches: 5. The CDR3 is 16 amino acids. The CDR3 nucleotides read TGTGCCAGCAGCTTGGGACAGGGACAAATGAACACTGAAGCTTTCTTT. This translates into CASSLGQGQMNTEAFF.

This rearrangement joins TRBV10-3 to TRBJ1-5; no definite D call. Germline V gives CDR1 ENHRY, CDR2 SYGVKD. This CDR3 is built from 13 residues. V was trimmed by 0 bases and J by 7 bases, leaving 7 bases between them. This CDR3 is CAISESPEQPQHF. CDR3 bases: TGTGCCATCAGTGAGTCGCCAGAACAGCCCCAGCATTTT.

The chain couples TRBV6-1 to TRBJ1-5; 10 nucleotides match TRBD1. Per germline, CDR1 MNHNS and CDR2 SASEGT. The CDR3 has 17 residues. The junction had 12 bases not matched to a gene; V was cut back by 3 bases and J by 7 bases. The DNA of the CDR3 is TGTGCCAGCAGTGACCCTTCGGGACAGGGGTTCGGACAGCCCCAGCATTTT. This translates into CASSDPSGQGFGQPQHF.

This clone was seen a single time. The rearrangement joins TRBV7-9 to TRBJ2-3; D is possibly TRBD1 (5 bases). The CDR3 has 14 amino acids. Germline V gene lookup returns CDR1 SEHNR and CDR2 FQNEAQ (reference sequence). The V and J ends lost 1 base and 3 bases respectively, with 8 bases between them. The CDR3 nucleotides read TGTGCCAGCAGCTTAGGACAGAGGACAGATACGCAGTATTTT. Encoded protein: CASSLGQRTDTQYF. The full variable domain, with the rest looked up from reference TRBV7-9 and TRBJ2-3, is DTGVSQNPRHKITKRGQNVTFRCDPISEHNRLYWYRQTLGQGPEFLTYFQNEAQLEKSRLLSDRFSAERPKGSFSTLEIQRTEQGDSAMYLCASSLGQRTDTQYFGPGTRLTVL.

The chain carries TRBV18 and TRBJ2-1; D might be TRBD2 (6 bases). The germline V gene has CDR1 KGHSH and CDR2 LQKENI. V lost 6 bases, J lost 5 bases, and 8 bases lay in between. CDR3 length: 12 residues. CDR3 sequence reads: CASSLANNEQFF. The CDR3 DNA sequence: TGTGCCAGCTCTCTAGCGAACAATGAGCAGTTCTTC.

V and J are TRBV10-3 and TRBJ2-7, with 10 bases that match TRBD2. The germline CDR1 and CDR2 sequences are ENHRY and SYGVKD. The CDR3 runs to 16 residues. The junction had 6 bases not matched to a gene; V was cut back by 0 bases and J by 4 bases. The CDR3 bases are TGTGCCATCAGTGAGTCTCGGGCTAGCGGGGGTTACGAGCAGTACTTC. Protein: CAISESRASGGYEQYF.

The chain has TRBV5-5 and TRBJ2-2, with 12 bases identical to TRBD2. Germline lookup yields CDR1 SGHKS and CDR2 YYEKEE (reference sequence). V lost 2 bases, J lost 5 bases, and 1 base stayed unmatched. The length of the CDR3 is 15 residues. The CDR3 reads CASSFGTSGTGELFF. CDR3 DNA sequence: TGTGCCAGCAGCTTTGGGACTAGCGGGACCGGGGAGCTGTTTTTT.

V is TRBV19 and J is TRBJ1-2; the D is unclear. CDR1 and CDR2 (germline): LNHDA, SQIVND (reference sequence). The CDR3 covers 16 residues. The V end lost 3 bases, the J end lost 4 bases, and 18 bases lay between the germline ends. CDR3 nucleotide sequence: TGTGCCAGTAGTATCCCCAGAGCCCAACGGGGCTATGGCTACACCTTC. Its protein product is CASSIPRAQRGYGYTF.

The rearrangement joins TRBV7-2 to TRBJ1-4, with a possible D match to TRBD1 (6 bases). The CDR3 is 14 amino acids. Germline V CDR1 and CDR2: SGHTA, FQGNSA. Trimming removed 5 bases from V and 4 bases from J, with 11 bases in between. The CDR3 DNA reads as TGTGCCAGCAGCCGACAGGCCCTTAATGAAAAACTGTTTTTT. It is translated as CASSRQALNEKLFF.

This rearrangement joins TRBV9 to TRBJ2-7; the match to TRBD2 covers 7 bases. Germline trimming cut 0 bases from V and 0 bases from J; bases unmatched to any gene: 3. The CDR3 runs 15 residues. The germline CDR1 and CDR2 sequences are SGDLS and YYNGEE. CDR3 in amino acids: CASSVGSGDSYEQYF. The CDR3 DNA reads as TGTGCCAGCAGCGTAGGCAGCGGGGACTCCTACGAGCAGTACTTC.

As regards this clone: This specimen includes other DNA sequences encoding the same CDR3. The V call is TRBV18, the J call TRBJ2-1; 7 bases fit TRBD2. V was clipped by 0 bases and J by 4 bases; unmatched bases: 3. This CDR3 spans 15 amino acids. Looked up from germline, CDR1 is KGHSH and CDR2 is LQKENI. CDR3 coding DNA: TGTGCCAGCTCACCACCGAGCGGGGTTTACAATGAGCAGTTCTTC. It encodes CASSPPSGVYNEQFF.

The chain carries TRBV7-6 and TRBJ2-3, with D possibly being TRBD2 (7 bases). Germline V CDR1 and CDR2: SGHVS, FNYEAQ. Trimming cost V 2 bases and J 6 bases, with 18 bases left between them. The CDR3 sequence is 16 residues long. DNA of the CDR3: TGTGCCAGCAGCTTATTCACGGGGGGCGGCCGGGATACGCAGTATTTT. Its translation is CASSLFTGGGRDTQYF.

The rearrangement joins TRBV5-5 to TRBJ1-2, with 11 bases lining up with TRBD1. V was pared by 5 bases and J by 8 bases, with 14 bases of the junction left unmatched. Germline V CDR1 and CDR2: SGHKS, YYEKEE (reference sequence). The CDR3 extends over 16 amino acids. CDR3 sequence reads: CASRLRTGQGAWGYTF. The CDR3 DNA is TGTGCCAGCAGGTTACGGACTGGACAGGGGGCATGGGGCTACACCTTC.

V usage is TRBV15 and J usage is TRBJ2-5; no reliable D call. Trimming shortened V by 2 bases and J by 1 base, and 8 bases separated the two germline ends. Germline CDR1 LNHNV, CDR2 YYDKDF (reference sequence). The CDR3 has 14 amino acids. For the CDR3, the DNA is TGTGCCACCAGCAGATCGTTATTCCAAGAGACCCAGTACTTC. It yields the protein CATSRSLFQETQYF.

The chain links TRBV6-5 to TRBJ1-3; TRBD1 aligns across 7 bases. The CDR3 has 15 residues. Germline CDR1 and CDR2: MNHEY and SVGAGI. Trimming cost V 6 bases and J 0 bases; bases outside gene matches: 5. In nucleotides, the CDR3 is TGTGCCAGCAGCCTGACAGGGAACTCTGGAAACACCATATATTTT. This sequence encodes CASSLTGNSGNTIYF.

The DNA for the CDR3 is TGTGCCAGCAGGGACAGGGGATATAATTCACCCCTCCACTTT. It encodes CASRDRGYNSPLHF. The rearrangement joins TRBV28 to TRBJ1-6, with 9 bases matching TRBD1. Germline-derived CDR1 and CDR2 are MDHEN and SYDVKM. J lost 4 bases, V lost 6 bases, and 1 base had no gene match. CDR3 length equals 14 residues.

J is TRBJ1-6 and V is TRBV28; D remains ambiguous. This CDR3 spans 14 amino acids. The germline V and J ends were trimmed by 4 bases and 0 bases, with 4 bases remaining between them. Germline CDR1 is MDHEN and CDR2 is SYDVKM. This chain's CDR3 is CASSSRSYNSPLHF. The CDR3 DNA reads TGTGCCAGCAGTTCCCGCTCCTATAATTCACCCCTCCACTTT.

The gene calls are TRBV9 and TRBJ2-2; perhaps TRBD2 as D (6 bases). The CDR3 spans 16 residues. V was trimmed by 2 bases and J by 2 bases, leaving 13 bases between them. CDR1 and CDR2 from the germline V gene are SGDLS and YYNGEE. The CDR3 region has the DNA TGTGCCAGCAGCGTGGCCGGGACTTCCAACACCGGGGAGCTGTTTTTT. Its translation: CASSVAGTSNTGELFF.

V usage is TRBV6-6 and J usage is TRBJ2-3, with 11 bases fitting TRBD2. V was clipped by 6 bases and J by 2 bases; unmatched bases: 7. This CDR3 comprises 16 residues. Germline V gene lookup returns CDR1 MNHNY and CDR2 SVGAGI (reference sequence). The CDR3 DNA reads as TGTGCCAGCAGCCTTGGACTAGCGGGCACCACAGATACGCAGTATTTT. This encodes CASSLGLAGTTDTQYF.

The gene calls are TRBV9 and TRBJ2-2; tentative D call: TRBD2 (6 bases). The CDR3 extends over 15 amino acids. In germline, CDR1 is SGDLS, CDR2 YYNGEE. V was trimmed by 1 base and J by 5 bases, leaving 12 bases between them. CDR3 sequence reads: CASSVIGGVTGELFF. In DNA form, the CDR3 reads TGTGCCAGCAGCGTAATCGGCGGGGTTACCGGGGAGCTGTTTTTT.

The chain links TRBV4-2 to TRBJ2-4; 9 bases are a match to TRBD1. The junction had 8 bases not matched to a gene; V was cut back by 0 bases and J by 8 bases. In germline, CDR1 is LGHNA, CDR2 YNFKEQ. The CDR3 spans 16 residues. The CDR3 here is CASSQDPGQGLHIQYF. CDR3 bases: TGTGCCAGCAGCCAAGATCCAGGACAGGGGTTACACATTCAGTACTTC.

This chain links TRBV9 with TRBJ1-6, with 8 bases identical to TRBD1. The CDR3 sequence is 16 residues long. Germline CDR1 is SGDLS and CDR2 is YYNGEE. V shed 0 bases, J shed 8 bases, and the junction held 7 bases outside the gene matches. CDR3 sequence: CASSVEPTGGDSPLHF. As DNA, the CDR3 is TGTGCCAGCAGCGTAGAGCCCACAGGGGGGGATTCACCCCTCCACTTT.

This sequence joins TRBV9 and TRBJ2-3; 11 positions agree with TRBD1. The CDR3 is made up of 17 amino acids. Germline V lookup: CDR1 SGDLS, CDR2 YYNGEE. Losses at the gene ends were 1 base for V and 5 bases for J; bases not matched to a gene: 9. The DNA for the CDR3 is TGTGCCAGCAGCGTACTAGGACAGGGGGCGAGCGGAGATACGCAGTATTTT. As protein: CASSVLGQGASGDTQYF.

The chain recombines TRBV2 with TRBJ1-1, with D possibly matching TRBD1 (5 bases). CDR1 is SNHLY, CDR2 FYNNEI, per germline. V shed 2 bases and J shed 4 bases, with 17 bases lying between them. This CDR3 region has 16 residues. The CDR3 spells CASSELGQIVGTEAFF. The CDR3 bases are TGTGCCAGCAGTGAATTGGGGCAGATAGTGGGCACTGAAGCTTTCTTT.

The V gene is TRBV27, the J gene TRBJ2-5; no clear D. This CDR3 contains 13 residues. The V end was cut by 6 bases, the J end by 4 bases, with 12 bases between. Per germline, CDR1 MNHEY and CDR2 SMNVEV (reference sequence). The CDR3 DNA reads as TGTGCCAGCAGGGAATCGGGTTCAGAGACCCAGTACTTC. Protein sequence: CASRESGSETQYF.

The CDR3 here is CASSLGTLAGTAKNIQYF. The CDR3 DNA reads as TGCGCCAGCAGCTTGGGAACACTAGCGGGGACAGCCAAAAACATTCAGTACTTC. The rearrangement joins TRBV5-1 to TRBJ2-4; 10 bases are a match to TRBD2. This CDR3 contains 18 residues. Losses at the gene ends were 0 bases for V and 0 bases for J; bases not matched to a gene: 6. Germline CDR1 SGHRS, CDR2 YFSETQ.

The DNA of the CDR3 is TGTGCCAGCAGTCCCACCAGTCTCAATGGCTACACCTTC. Its protein product is CASSPTSLNGYTF. This chain joins TRBV27 and TRBJ1-2; D not certain. The CDR3 spans 13 residues. Germline values: CDR1 MNHEY, CDR2 SMNVEV (reference sequence). Trimming took 5 bases from V and 6 from J, leaving 13 bases between them.